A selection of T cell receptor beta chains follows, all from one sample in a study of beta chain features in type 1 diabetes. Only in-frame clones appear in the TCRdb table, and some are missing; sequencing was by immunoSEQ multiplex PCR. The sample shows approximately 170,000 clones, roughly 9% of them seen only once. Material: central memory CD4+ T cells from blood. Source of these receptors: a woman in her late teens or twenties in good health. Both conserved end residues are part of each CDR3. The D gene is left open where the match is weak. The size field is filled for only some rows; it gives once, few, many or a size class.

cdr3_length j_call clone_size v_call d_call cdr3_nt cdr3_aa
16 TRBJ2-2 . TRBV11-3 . TGTGCCAGCAGCCCCCGCGGGACAGATAACACCGGGGAGCTGTTTTTT CASSPRGTDNTGELFF
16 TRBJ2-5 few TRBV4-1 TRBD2 TGCGCCAGCAGCCTTGATAGCGGGGGCTTCCAAGAGACCCAGTACTTC CASSLDSGGFQETQYF
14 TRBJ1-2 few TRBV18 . TGTGCCAGCTCACCTTCCAGGGAACCCTATGGCTACACCTTC CASSPSREPYGYTF
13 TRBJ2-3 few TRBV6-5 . TGTGCCAGCAGTTACGAGCGGCTAGATACGCAGTATTTT CASSYERLDTQYF
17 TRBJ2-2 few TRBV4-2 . TGTGCCAGCAGCCAAGATAGGGGGGGGGACAACACCGGGGAGCTGTTTTTT CASSQDRGGDNTGELFF
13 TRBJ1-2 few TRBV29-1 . TGCAGCGTTGAAGACCGGGGGGGCTCTGGCTACACCTTC CSVEDRGGSGYTF
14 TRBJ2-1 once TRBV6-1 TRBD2 TGTGCCGGGTTAGCTAGCGGGGGGAGGGATGAGCAGTTCTTC CAGLASGGRDEQFF
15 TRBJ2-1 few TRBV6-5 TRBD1 TGTGCCAGCAGTTACGGGGACAGGGTTCGGGGTGAGCAGTTCTTC CASSYGDRVRGEQFF
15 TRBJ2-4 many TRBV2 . TGTGCCAGCAGTCCAGGGTACTTGAGCCAAAACATTCAGTACTTC CASSPGYLSQNIQYF
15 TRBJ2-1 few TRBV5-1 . TGCGCCAGCAGCTTGTCGGGTTGGAGAGACAATGAGCAGTTCTTC CASSLSGWRDNEQFF
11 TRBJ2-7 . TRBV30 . TGTGCCTGGAGCCAACGGTACGAGCAGTACTTC CAWSQRYEQYF
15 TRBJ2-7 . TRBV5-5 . TGTGCCAGCAGCTTGGCCGATTTGGACTTCTACGAGCAGTACTTC CASSLADLDFYEQYF
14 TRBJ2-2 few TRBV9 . TGTGCCAGCAGCCCACAGGGGAACACCGGGGAGCTGTTTTTT CASSPQGNTGELFF
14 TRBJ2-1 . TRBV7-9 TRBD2 TGTGCCAGCAGCTTAGACGCGGGGGGCAATGAGCAGTTCTTC CASSLDAGGNEQFF
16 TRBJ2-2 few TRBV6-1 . TGTGCCAGCAGTGGGACGGGACTCACGAACACCGGGGAGCTGTTTTTT CASSGTGLTNTGELFF
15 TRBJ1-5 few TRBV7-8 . TGTGCCAGCAGCTTAGCGGGCAGGATGGGCCAGCCCCAGCATTTT CASSLAGRMGQPQHF
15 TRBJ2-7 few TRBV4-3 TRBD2 TGCGCCAGCAGCCAAGGCCTAGCGGCCTTCTACGAGCAGTACTTC CASSQGLAAFYEQYF
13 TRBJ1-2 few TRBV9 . TGTGCCAGCAGCCCAGGGCAAAGCTTAGGCTACACCTTC CASSPGQSLGYTF
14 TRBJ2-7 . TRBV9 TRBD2 TGTGCCAGCAGTAGAGCGGGGGGCTCCTACGAGCAGTACTTC CASSRAGGSYEQYF
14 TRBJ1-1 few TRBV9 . TGTGCCAGCAGTCCTAGGTTATTGAACACTGAAGCTTTCTTT CASSPRLLNTEAFF
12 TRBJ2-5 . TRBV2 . TGTGCCAGCGCGGGCGCGGAAGAGACCCAGTACTTC CASAGAEETQYF
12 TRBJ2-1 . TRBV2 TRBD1 TGTGCCAGCACCCGACAGGGCAATGAGCAGTTCTTC CASTRQGNEQFF
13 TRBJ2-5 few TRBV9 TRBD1 TGTGCCAGCAGCCGGACAGGGTGGGAGACCCAGTACTTC CASSRTGWETQYF
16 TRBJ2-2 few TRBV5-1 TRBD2 TGCGCCAGCAGCTTGAGTACTAGCGGCTTCACCGGGGAGCTGTTTTTT CASSLSTSGFTGELFF
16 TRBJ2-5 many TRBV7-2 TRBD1 TGTGCCAGCAGCCTATCACCGGGACAGGGGCAAGAGACCCAGTACTTC CASSLSPGQGQETQYF
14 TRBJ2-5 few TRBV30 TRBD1 TGTGCCTGGTGTCCCGGGACAGGGGAAGAGACCCAGTACTTC CAWCPGTGEETQYF
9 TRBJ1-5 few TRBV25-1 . TGTGCCAGACCGAGGCCCCAGCATTTT CARPRPQHF
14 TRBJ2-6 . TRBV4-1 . TGCGCCAGCAAGGGGGGGTCTGGGGCCAACGTCCTGACTTTC CASKGGSGANVLTF
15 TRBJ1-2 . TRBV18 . TGTGCCAGCTCACCGACCATACAGGACCGCTATGGCTACACCTTC CASSPTIQDRYGYTF